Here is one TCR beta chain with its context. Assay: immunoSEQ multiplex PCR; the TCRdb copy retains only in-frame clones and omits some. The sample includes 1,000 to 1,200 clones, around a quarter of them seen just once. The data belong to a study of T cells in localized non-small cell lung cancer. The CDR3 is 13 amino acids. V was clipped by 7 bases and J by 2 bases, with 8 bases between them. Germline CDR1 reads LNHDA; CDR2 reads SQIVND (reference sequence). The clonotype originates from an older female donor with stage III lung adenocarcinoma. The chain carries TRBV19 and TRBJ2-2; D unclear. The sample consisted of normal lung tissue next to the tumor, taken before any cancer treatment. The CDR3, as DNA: TGTGCCAGTACCGACCCTAACACCGGGGAGCTGTTTTTT. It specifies CASTDPNTGELFF.